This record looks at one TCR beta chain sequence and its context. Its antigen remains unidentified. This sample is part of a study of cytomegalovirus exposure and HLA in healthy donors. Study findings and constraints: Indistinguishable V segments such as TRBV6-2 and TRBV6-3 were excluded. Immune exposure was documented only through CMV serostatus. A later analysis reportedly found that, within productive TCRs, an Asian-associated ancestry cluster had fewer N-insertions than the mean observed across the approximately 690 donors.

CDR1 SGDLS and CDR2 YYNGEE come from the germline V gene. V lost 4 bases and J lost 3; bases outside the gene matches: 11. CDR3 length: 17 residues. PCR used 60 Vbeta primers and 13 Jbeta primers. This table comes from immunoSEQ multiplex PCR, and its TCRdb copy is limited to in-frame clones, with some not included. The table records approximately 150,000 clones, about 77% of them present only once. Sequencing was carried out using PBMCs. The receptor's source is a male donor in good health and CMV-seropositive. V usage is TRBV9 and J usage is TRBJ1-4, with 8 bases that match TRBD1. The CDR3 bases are TGTGCCAGCAGCCTTGGACAGGGAGCCCTCCCTAATGAAAAACTGTTTTTT. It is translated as CASSLGQGALPNEKLFF.